Reported below is one T cell receptor (beta chain). Many counts were recorded for this clonotype. No cognate antigen has been identified for it. Base quality data are lacking; no much larger clone is found one base away. The CDR3 starts with the cysteine, ends with the phenylalanine, and has 16 residues. The sequence is cut down to CDR3 DNA, 48 bases in frame from base 1. V is cut by 4 bases and J by 7 bases, and the space between the germline ends is 17 bases. The library relied on multiplex PCR. The sequencer listed for this sample is Illumina HiSeq 4000. To build TCR beta libraries, CDR3 regions were amplified by Arm-PCR using iRepertoire HTBI primers. Gel purification was performed on PCR products prior to sequencing. The published analysis was carried out like this. Across samples, fewer than 70 TRBV and 14 TRBJ segments were identified and used for gene usage analysis of CDR3 amino acid clonotypes. COPE and FqMerger were used to merge filtered high-quality paired reads into contigs. BLAST was used to align contigs to IMGT TRBV, TRBD and TRBJ reference genes, with CDR3 defined following IMGT. Any clonotype with a frequency above 0.1% was classified as a highly expanded clone. Shannon entropy was used to measure repertoire diversity, and the Gini coefficient was used to measure V-J evenness. A clonotype found in more than one individual was treated as public. Through fastp at Q25 and MiXCR, TCRdb rebuilt clones from the public reads, retaining in-frame beta chains. Duplicate CDR3 protein sequences are folded into a single record with the most common DNA and genes. Here the V and J calls rest on TCRdb's processing, not on the authors' analysis. This sample has 400,000 to 500,000 distinct CDR3 sequences in its table, and around 20% of those were observed once. More than 13% of the sample is in the top ten clones.

This sample was taken from a study of regulatory T cells in long-lasting Graves disease (dated by TCRdb to the early 2020s). About the investigation overall: To count as having persistent Graves' disease, a patient had to have received antithyroid drug treatment for over 5 years with TSH receptor autoantibodies remaining persistently positive. Peripheral blood TCR sequencing and RNA sequencing compared persistent Graves' disease patients with newly diagnosed Graves' disease patients. The study took place in China and was registered as a clinical trial. A total of around 35 samples underwent TCR sequencing: around 13 from persistent and around 20 from newly diagnosed Graves' disease patients. Antithyroid drugs had been taken for approximately 9.5 years on average by persistent Graves' disease patients in the clinical cohort.

The time point tag for this specimen amounts to: persistent/refractory GD, antithyroid drugs over 5 years with positive TRAb. For both TCR sequencing and RNA sequencing, RNA was extracted from PBMCs using TRIzol. The diagnosis of Graves' disease was made according to American Thyroid Association guidelines. Patients for the study were recruited at an endocrinology department in Xi'an, China. From each patient, 7.5 to 10 milliliters of peripheral blood was collected into an EDTA anticoagulant tube. Ficoll Paque Plus density gradient separation was used to isolate PBMCs, and no further T cell sorting was done. RNA quality was checked with an Agilent 2100 Bioanalyzer and agarose gel, and concentration with a NanoDrop 2000. Results and caveats for the whole study, not just this receptor: Preferential use of TRBV28, TRBJ1-2 and TRBJ2-5 was observed in persistent disease, whereas TRBV20-1 and TRBJ2-1 were favored in newly diagnosed disease. Peripheral blood alone was examined, since thyroid tissue, which constituted the primary lesion, could not be accessed. The small sample size was acknowledged by the authors as a limitation that may reduce accuracy. Compared with newly diagnosed patients, patients with persistent Graves' disease had lower TCR Shannon entropy and fewer highly expanded clones, which suggests clonal expansion. Sequencing and analysis were restricted to the TCR beta chain. More public clonotypes were shared among persistent patients (more than 2,500) than among newly diagnosed patients (over 900).

Sequencing was performed on peripheral blood mononuclear cells (PBMCs), taken when the disease was refractory, from a patient treated with antithyroid drugs. This chain joins TRBV12-3 or TRBV12-4 to TRBJ1-6, with the D gene not confidently named. The TCR sequence derives from a female donor with Graves disease. The DNA sequence is TGTGCCAGCAGTTACGAGTATGGGAGTGGGAATTCACCCCTCCACTTT. Translated, this gives CASSYEYGSGNSPLHF.